Detailed here is one T cell receptor (beta chain). Its antigen is currently unknown. This record belongs to a study of cytotoxic CD8 clonotypes in ibrutinib-treated CLL. In the study overall: Partial response was seen in approximately 24 patients and complete response in 2; after median roughly 66 months, around 15 stayed remitted, approximately twelve progressed. Study findings and constraints: Exceeding age-matched healthy donors, baseline clonality also tracked the counts of circulating CD8+ T cells. Contraction or stability on treatment characterized the public clonotypes, which were uncommon.

Germline lookup yields CDR1 LNHDA and CDR2 SQIVND (reference sequence). The CDR3 spans 11 residues. Trimming shortened V by 5 bases and J by 4 bases, and 5 bases separated the two germline ends. The targeted sequencing depth was 1 in 200,000 to 1 in 1 million T cells. TCRdb's copy holds only in-frame clones and misses some; the assay was immunoSEQ multiplex PCR. The profile shows about 130,000 clones, roughly three quarters of them singletons. The chain links TRBV19 to TRBJ1-2, with D hard to call. Source: PBMCs, taken after 12 months of ibrutinib treatment. This receptor was taken from a human donor with chronic lymphocytic leukemia. Written as DNA, the CDR3 is TGTGCCAGTAGTGTCTTCTATGGCTACACCTTC. It encodes CASSVFYGYTF.